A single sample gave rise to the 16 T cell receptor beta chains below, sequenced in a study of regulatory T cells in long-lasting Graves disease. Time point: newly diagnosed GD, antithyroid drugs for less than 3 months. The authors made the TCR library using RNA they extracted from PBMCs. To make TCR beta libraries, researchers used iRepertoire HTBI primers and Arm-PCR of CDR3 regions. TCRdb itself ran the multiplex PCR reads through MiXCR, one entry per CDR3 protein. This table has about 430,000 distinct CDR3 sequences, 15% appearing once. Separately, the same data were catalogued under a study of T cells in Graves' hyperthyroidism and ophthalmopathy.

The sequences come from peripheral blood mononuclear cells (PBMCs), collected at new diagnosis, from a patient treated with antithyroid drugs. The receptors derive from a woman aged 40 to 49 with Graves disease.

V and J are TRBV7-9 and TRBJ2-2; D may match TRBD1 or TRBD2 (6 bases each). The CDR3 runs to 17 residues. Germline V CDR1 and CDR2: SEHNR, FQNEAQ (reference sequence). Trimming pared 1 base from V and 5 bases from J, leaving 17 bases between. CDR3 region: CASSLDLGGSRTGELFF. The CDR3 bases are TGTGCCAGCAGCTTAGATTTAGGGGGGTCGCGGACCGGGGAGCTGTTTTTT.

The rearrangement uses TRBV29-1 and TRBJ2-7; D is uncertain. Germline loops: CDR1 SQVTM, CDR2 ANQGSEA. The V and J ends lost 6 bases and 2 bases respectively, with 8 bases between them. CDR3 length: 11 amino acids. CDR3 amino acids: CSVWGTYEQYF. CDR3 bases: TGCAGCGTGTGGGGTACCTACGAGCAGTACTTC.

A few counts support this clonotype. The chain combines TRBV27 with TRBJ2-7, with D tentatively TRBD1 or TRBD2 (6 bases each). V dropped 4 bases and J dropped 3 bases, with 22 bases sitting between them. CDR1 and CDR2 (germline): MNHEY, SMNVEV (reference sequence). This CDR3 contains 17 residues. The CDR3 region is CASSSGAQRAEIYEQYF. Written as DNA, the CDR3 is TGTGCCAGCAGTTCGGGGGCTCAGAGAGCTGAAATCTACGAGCAGTACTTC.

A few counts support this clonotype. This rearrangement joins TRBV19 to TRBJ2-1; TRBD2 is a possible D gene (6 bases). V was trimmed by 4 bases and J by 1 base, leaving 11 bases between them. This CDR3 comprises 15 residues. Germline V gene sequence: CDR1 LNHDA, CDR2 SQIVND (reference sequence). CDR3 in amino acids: CASSSGAGSYNEQFF. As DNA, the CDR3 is TGTGCCAGTAGTAGCGGGGCTGGTTCCTACAATGAGCAGTTCTTC.

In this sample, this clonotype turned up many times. CDR3 sequence: CASTMRETQYF. In DNA form, the CDR3 reads TGTGCCAGTACCATGAGGGAGACCCAGTACTTC. This chain uses TRBV12-3 or TRBV12-4 with TRBJ2-5; D is unresolved. Trimming cost V 9 bases and J 5 bases, with 10 bases left between them. The length of the CDR3 is 11 residues.

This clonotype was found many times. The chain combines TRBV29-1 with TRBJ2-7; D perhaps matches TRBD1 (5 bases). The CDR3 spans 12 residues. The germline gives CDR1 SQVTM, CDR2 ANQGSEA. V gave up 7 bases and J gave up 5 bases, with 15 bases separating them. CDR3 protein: CSGGHGVNEQYF. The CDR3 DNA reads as TGCAGCGGTGGACATGGGGTGAACGAGCAGTACTTC.

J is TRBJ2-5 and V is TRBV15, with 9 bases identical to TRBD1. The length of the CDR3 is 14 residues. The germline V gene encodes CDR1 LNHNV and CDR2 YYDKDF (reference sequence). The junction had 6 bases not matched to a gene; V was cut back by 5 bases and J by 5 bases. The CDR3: CATSQGDRAETQYF. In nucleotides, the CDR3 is TGTGCCACCAGCCAGGGGGACAGGGCTGAGACCCAGTACTTC.

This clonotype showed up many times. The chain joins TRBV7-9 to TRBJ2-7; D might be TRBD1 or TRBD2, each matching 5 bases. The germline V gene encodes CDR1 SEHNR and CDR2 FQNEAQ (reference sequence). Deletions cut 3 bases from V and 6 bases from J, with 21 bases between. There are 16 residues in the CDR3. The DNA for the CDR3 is TGTGCCAGCAGCTTTGGGACCATGGCGGATTTGGGCGAGCAGTACTTC. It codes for CASSFGTMADLGEQYF.

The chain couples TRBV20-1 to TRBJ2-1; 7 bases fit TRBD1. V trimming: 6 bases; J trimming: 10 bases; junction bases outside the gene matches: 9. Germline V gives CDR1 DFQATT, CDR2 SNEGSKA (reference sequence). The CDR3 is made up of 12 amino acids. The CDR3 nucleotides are TGCAGTGCCCAGGCAGGGGGATACGAGCAGTTCTTC. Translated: CSAQAGGYEQFF.

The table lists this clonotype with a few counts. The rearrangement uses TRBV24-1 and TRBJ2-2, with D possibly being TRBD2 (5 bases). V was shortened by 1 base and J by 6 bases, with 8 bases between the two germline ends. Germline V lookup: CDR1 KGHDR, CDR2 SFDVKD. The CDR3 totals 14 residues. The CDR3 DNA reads TGTGCCACCAGTGATTTTCGGGGAGCCGGGGAGCTGTTTTTT. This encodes CATSDFRGAGELFF.

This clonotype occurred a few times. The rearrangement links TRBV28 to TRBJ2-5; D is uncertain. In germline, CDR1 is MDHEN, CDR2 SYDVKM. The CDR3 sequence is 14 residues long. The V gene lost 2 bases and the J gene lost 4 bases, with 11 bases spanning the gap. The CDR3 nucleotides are TGTGCCAGCAGTTTAAGCCATTCAAGAGAGACCCAGTACTTC. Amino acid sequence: CASSLSHSRETQYF.

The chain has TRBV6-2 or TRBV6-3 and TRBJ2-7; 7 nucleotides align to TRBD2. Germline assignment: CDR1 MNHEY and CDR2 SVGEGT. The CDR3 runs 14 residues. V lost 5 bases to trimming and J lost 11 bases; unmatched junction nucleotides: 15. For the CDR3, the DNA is TGTGCCAGCAGTCCCCCAGAGAGACTAGCTACAGAGTACTTC. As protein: CASSPPERLATEYF.

The CDR3 bases are TGTGCCAGCAGCGTAGCGGGAACCACAGATACGCAGTATTTT. It is translated as CASSVAGTTDTQYF. The chain couples TRBV9 to TRBJ2-3; the D gene is possibly TRBD2 (5 bases). The CDR3 has 14 amino acids. Germline V CDR1 and CDR2: SGDLS, YYNGEE. The V and J ends lost 0 bases and 2 bases respectively, with 7 bases between them.

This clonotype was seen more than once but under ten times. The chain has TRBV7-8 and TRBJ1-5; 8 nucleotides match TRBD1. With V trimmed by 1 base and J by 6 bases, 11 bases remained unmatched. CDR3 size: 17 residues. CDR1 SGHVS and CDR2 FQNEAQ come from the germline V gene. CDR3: CASSLERTGFLSQPQHF. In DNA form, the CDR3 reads TGTGCCAGCAGCTTAGAACGGACAGGGTTTTTGTCTCAGCCCCAGCATTTT.

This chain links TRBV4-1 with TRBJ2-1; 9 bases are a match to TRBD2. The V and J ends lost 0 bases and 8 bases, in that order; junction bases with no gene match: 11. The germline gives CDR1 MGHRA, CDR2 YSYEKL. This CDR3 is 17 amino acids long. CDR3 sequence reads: CASSQDRPSGMSDEQFF. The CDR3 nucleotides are TGCGCCAGCAGCCAAGATCGTCCTAGCGGGATGTCCGATGAGCAGTTCTTC.

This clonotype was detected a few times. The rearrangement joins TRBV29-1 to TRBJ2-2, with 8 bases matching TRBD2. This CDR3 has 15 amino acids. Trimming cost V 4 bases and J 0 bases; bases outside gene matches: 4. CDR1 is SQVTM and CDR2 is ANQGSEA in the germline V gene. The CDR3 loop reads CSVVVSGTNTGELFF. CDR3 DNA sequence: TGCAGCGTTGTTGTTAGCGGGACGAACACCGGGGAGCTGTTTTTT.